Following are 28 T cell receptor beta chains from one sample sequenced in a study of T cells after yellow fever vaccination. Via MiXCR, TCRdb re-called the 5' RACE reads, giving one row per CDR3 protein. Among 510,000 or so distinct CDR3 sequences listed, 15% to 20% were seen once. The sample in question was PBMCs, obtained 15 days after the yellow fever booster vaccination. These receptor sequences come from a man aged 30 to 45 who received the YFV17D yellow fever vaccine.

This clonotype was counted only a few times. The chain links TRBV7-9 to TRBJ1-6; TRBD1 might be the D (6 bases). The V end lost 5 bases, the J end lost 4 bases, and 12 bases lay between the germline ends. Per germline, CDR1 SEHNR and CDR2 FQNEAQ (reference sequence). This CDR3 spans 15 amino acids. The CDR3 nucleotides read TGTGCCAGCAGCACCCGGACAGCGTATAATTCACCCCTCCACTTT. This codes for CASSTRTAYNSPLHF.

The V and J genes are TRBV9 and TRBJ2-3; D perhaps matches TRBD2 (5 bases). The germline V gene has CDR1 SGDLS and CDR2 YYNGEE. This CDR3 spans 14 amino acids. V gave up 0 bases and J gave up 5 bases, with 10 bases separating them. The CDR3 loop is CASSVGGPGDTQYF. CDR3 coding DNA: TGTGCCAGCAGCGTAGGAGGGCCGGGAGATACGCAGTATTTT.

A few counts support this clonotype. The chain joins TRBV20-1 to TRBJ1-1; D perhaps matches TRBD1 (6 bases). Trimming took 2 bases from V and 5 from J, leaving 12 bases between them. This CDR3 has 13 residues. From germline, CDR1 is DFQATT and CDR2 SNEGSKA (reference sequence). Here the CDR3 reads CSARSERGTEAFF. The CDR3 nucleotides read TGCAGTGCTAGATCGGAAAGGGGGACTGAAGCTTTCTTT.

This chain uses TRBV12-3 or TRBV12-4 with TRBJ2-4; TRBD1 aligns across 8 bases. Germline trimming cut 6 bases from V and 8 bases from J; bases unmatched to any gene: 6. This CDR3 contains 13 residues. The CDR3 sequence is CASSRTGGHIQYF. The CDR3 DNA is TGTGCCAGCAGCCGTACAGGGGGACACATTCAGTACTTC.

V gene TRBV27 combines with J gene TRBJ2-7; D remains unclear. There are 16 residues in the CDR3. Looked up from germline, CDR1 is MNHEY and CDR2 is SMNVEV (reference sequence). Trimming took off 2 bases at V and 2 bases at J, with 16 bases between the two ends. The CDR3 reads CASSLRAVGITYEQYF. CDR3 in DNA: TGTGCCAGCAGTTTACGGGCGGTGGGAATCACCTACGAGCAGTACTTC.

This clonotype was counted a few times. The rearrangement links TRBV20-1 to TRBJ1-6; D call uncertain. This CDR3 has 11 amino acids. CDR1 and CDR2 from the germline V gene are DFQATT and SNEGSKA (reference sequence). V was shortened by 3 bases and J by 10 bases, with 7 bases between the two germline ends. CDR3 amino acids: CSASEGSPLHF. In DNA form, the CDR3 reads TGCAGTGCTAGCGAGGGATCACCCCTCCACTTT.

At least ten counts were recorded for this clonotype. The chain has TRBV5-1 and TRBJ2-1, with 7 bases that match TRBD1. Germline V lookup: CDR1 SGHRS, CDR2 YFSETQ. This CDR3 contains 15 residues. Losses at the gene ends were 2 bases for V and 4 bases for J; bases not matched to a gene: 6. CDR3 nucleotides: TGCGCCAGCAGCTTCGAGGGGGCCGATTACAATGAGCAGTTCTTC. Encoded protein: CASSFEGADYNEQFF.

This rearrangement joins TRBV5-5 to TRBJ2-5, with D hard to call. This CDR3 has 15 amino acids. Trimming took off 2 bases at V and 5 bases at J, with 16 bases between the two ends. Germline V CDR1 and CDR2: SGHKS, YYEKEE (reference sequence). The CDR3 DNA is TGTGCCAGCAGCTTACGGATCGACGTTGTGGAGACCCAGTACTTC. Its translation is CASSLRIDVVETQYF. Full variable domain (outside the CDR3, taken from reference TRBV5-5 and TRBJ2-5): DAGVTQSPTHLIKTRGQQVTLRCSPISGHKSVSWYQQVLGQGPQFIFQYYEKEERGRGNFPDRFSARQFPNYSSELNVNALLLGDSALYLCASSLRIDVVETQYFGPGTRLLVL.

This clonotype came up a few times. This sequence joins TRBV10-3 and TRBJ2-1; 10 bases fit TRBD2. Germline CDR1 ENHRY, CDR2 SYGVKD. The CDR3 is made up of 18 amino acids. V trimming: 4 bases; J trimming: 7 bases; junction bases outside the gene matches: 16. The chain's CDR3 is CAISGPGLAPQNRNEQFF. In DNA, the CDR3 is TGTGCCATCAGTGGTCCGGGACTAGCGCCCCAAAATCGGAATGAGCAGTTCTTC.

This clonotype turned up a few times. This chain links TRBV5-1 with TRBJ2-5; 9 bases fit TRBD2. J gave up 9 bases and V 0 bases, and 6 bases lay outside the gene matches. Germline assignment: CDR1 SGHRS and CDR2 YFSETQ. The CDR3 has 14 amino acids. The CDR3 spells CASSLGQAGGAQYF. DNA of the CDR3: TGCGCCAGCAGCTTGGGACAGGCGGGAGGGGCCCAGTACTTC.

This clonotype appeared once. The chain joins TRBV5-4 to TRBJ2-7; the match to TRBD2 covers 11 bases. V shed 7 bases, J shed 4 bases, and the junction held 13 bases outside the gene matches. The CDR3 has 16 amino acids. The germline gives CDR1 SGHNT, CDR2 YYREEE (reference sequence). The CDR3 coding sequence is TGTGCCAGCCGCCGGGTGCTAGCGGGAGGAGCGTACGAGCAGTACTTC. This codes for CASRRVLAGGAYEQYF.

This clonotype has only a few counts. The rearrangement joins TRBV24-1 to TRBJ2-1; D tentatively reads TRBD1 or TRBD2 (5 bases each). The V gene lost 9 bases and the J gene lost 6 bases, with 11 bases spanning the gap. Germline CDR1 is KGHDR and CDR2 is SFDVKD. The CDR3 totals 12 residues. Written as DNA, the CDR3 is TGTGCCACCGGGGGTGGGGGCAATGAGCAGTTCTTC. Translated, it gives CATGGGGNEQFF.

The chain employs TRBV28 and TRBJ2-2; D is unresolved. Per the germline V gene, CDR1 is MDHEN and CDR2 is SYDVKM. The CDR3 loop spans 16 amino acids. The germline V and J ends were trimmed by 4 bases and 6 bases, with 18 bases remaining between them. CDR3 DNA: TGTGCCAGCAGTTCAACGAATCCGGGTGACGCCGGGGAGCTGTTTTTT. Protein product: CASSSTNPGDAGELFF.

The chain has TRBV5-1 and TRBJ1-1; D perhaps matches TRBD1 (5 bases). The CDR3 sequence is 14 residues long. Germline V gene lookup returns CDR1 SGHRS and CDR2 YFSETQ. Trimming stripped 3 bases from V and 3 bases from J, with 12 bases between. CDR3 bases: TGCGCCAGCAGCTGGGGGGAGGTTCACACTGAAGCTTTCTTT. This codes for CASSWGEVHTEAFF. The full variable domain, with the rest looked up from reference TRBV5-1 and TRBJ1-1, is KAGVTQTPRYLIKTRGQQVTLSCSPISGHRSVSWYQQTPGQGLQFLFEYFSETQRNKGNFPGRFSGRQFSNSRSEMNVSTLELGDSALYLCASSWGEVHTEAFFGQGTRLTVV.

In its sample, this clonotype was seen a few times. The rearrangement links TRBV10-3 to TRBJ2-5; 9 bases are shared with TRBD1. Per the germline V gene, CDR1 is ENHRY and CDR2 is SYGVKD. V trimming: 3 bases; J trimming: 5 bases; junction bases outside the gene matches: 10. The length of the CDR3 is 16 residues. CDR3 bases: TGTGCCATCAGTGACTCCACAGGGGGCGCATGGGAGACCCAGTACTTC. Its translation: CAISDSTGGAWETQYF.

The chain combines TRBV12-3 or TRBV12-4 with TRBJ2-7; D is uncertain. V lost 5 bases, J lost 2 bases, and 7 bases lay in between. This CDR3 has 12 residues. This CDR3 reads CASSIFTYEQYF. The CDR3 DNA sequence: TGTGCCAGCAGTATCTTTACCTACGAGCAGTACTTC.

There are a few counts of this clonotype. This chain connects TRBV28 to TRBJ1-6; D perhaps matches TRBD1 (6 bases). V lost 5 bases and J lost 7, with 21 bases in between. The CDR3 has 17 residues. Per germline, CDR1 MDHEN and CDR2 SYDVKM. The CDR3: CASSPPSMRQGNSPLHF. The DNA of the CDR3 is TGTGCCAGCAGTCCTCCGTCGATGAGGCAGGGGAATTCACCCCTCCACTTT.

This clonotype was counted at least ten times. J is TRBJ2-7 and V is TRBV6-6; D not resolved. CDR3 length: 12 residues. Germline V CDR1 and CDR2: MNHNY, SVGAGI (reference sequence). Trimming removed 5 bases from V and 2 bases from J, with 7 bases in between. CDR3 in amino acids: CASSRDTYEQYF. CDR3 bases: TGTGCCAGCAGTAGGGATACCTACGAGCAGTACTTC.

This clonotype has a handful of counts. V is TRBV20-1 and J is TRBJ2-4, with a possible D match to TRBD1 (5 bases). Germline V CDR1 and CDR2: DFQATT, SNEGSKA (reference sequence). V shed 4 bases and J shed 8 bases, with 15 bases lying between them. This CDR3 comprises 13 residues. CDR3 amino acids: CSAKQAPNDIQYF. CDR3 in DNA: TGCAGTGCTAAACAGGCCCCAAATGACATTCAGTACTTC.

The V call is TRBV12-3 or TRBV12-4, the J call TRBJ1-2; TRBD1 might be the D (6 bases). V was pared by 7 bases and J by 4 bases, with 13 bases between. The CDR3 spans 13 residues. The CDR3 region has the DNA TGTGCCAGCAATCCGACAGGAGGCTATGGCTACACCTTC. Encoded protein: CASNPTGGYGYTF.

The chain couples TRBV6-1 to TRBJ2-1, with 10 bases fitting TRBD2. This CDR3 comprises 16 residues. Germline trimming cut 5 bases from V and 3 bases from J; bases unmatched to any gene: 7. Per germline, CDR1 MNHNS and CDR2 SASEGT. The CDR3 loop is CASSRGLAEDYNEQFF. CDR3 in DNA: TGTGCCAGCAGTCGAGGACTAGCGGAAGACTACAATGAGCAGTTCTTC.

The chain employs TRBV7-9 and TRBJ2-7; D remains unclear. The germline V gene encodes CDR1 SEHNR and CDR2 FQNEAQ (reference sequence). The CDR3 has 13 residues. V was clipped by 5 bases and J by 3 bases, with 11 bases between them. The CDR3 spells CASSLDTVYEQYF. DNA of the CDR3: TGTGCCAGCAGCCTCGACACCGTCTACGAGCAGTACTTC.

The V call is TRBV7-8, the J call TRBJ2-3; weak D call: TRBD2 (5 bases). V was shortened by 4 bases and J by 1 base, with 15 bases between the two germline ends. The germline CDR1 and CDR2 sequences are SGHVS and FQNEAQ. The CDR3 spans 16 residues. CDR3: CASSSGIDGGTDTQYF. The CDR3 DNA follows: TGTGCCAGCAGCTCCGGGATTGACGGGGGCACAGATACGCAGTATTTT. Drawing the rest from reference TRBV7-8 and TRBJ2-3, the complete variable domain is GAGVSQSPRYKVAKRGQDVALRCDPISGHVSLFWYQQALGQGPEFLTYFQNEAQLDKSGLPSDRFFAERPEGSVSTLKIQRTQQEDSAVYLCASSSGIDGGTDTQYFGPGTRLTVL.

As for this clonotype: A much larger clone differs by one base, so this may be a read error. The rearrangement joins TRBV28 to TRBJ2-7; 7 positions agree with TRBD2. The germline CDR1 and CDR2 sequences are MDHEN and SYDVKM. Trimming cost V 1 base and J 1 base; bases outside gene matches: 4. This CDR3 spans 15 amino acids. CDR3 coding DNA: TGTGCCAGCAGTTTATCGGGAGGAGTATCCTACGAGCAGTACTTC. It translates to CASSLSGGVSYEQYF.

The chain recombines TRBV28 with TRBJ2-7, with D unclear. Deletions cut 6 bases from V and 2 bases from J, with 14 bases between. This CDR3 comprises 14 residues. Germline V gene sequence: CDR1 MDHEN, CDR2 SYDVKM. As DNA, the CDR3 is TGTGCCAGCAGGCCGTACGCCGGACCCTACGAGCAGTACTTC. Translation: CASRPYAGPYEQYF.

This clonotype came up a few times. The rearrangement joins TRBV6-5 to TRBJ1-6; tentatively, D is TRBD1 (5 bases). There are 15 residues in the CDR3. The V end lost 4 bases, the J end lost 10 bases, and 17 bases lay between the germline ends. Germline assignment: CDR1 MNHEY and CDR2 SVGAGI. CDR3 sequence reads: CASSSSQGFQSPLHF. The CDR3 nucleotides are TGTGCCAGCAGTTCATCTCAGGGTTTTCAGTCACCCCTCCACTTT.

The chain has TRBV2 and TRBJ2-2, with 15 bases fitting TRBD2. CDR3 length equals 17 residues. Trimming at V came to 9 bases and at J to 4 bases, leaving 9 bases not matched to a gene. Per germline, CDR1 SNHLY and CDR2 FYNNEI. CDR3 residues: CASTGTSGRMGTGELFF. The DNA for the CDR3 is TGTGCCAGTACCGGGACTAGCGGGAGGATGGGCACCGGGGAGCTGTTTTTT.

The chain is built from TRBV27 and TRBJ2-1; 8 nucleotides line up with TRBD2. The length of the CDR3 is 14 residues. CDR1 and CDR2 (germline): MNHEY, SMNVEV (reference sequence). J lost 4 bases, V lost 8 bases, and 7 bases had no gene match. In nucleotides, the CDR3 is TGTGCCAGCGCTTTGGGACTAGGTTACAATGAGCAGTTCTTC. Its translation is CASALGLGYNEQFF.